This T cell receptor (beta chain) is drawn from a study of blood T cell repertoires in COVID-19. Study-level information: COVID-19 samples collected from the United States, Italy and Spain covered acute and convalescent phases. In each case, the material was cDNA or gDNA derived from T cells, B-cell-depleted T cells, or PBMCs.

This clone was counted a few times. Trimming cost V 4 bases and J 4 bases; bases outside gene matches: 6. The CDR3 is made up of 14 amino acids. Germline V lookup: CDR1 SGHKS, CDR2 YYEKEE (reference sequence). In the authors' methods: Counts of nucleated cells, estimated from reference gene primer amplification, were obtained. Method: immunoSEQ multiplex PCR; TCRdb's copy keeps in-frame clones and lacks some. Clone size and the V and J calls come from that table; the DNA yielded D and trimming. The table lists about 130,000 clones, 78% of them singletons. The sequence was collected from a man in his 60s who had recovered from COVID-19. Material: peripheral blood. This chain connects TRBV5-5 to TRBJ1-1, with 8 bases aligning to TRBD1. The CDR3 DNA reads as TGTGCCAGCAGCGAGACAGGGGTTAGCACTGAAGCTTTCTTT. Translating gives CASSETGVSTEAFF.